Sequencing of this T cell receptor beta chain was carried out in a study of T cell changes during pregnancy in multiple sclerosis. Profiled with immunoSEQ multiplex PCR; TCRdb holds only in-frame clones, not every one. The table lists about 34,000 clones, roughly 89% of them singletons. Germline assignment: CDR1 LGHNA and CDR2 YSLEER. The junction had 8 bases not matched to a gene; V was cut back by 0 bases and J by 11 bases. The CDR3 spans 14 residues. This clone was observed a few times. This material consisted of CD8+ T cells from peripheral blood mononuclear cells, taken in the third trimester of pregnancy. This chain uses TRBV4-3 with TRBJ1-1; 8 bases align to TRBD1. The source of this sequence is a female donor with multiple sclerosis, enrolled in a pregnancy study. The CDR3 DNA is TGCGCCAGCAGCCAAGAATTGGACAGGGACGTGGCTTTCTTT. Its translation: CASSQELDRDVAFF.